Following are 6 T cell receptor beta chains from one sample sequenced in a study of CD8+CD57+ T cells in acquired aplastic anemia. Those patients picked for sequencing had displayed CD8+CD57+ cell expansion on flow cytometry. Genomic DNA templated the TCR beta VDJ and CDR3 profiling. One entry per CDR3 protein, called by TCRdb with MiXCR from the reads. The data contain roughly 170,000 distinct CDR3 sequences, about 44% of them singletons. The sample was sorted CD4+, CD8+, or CD8+CD57+ T cells (not recorded which) from PBMCs. These receptors all come from a human donor with aplastic anemia.

This chain uses TRBV20-1 with TRBJ1-2; tentatively, D is TRBD1 (5 bases). The V end lost 1 base, the J end lost 5 bases, and 11 bases lay between the germline ends. Per the germline V gene, CDR1 is DFQATT and CDR2 is SNEGSKA (reference sequence). The CDR3 length is 13 residues. The CDR3 DNA is TGCAGTGCTAGAGGTTCTGAGGGGTATGGCTACACCTTC. Translated: CSARGSEGYGYTF.

The rearrangement joins TRBV20-1 to TRBJ1-1; D is ambiguous. With 0 bases removed from V and 4 bases from J, the gap between germline ends came to 9 bases. There are 13 residues in the CDR3. The germline CDR1 and CDR2 sequences are DFQATT and SNEGSKA (reference sequence). This chain's CDR3 is CSARDRWSTEAFF. The CDR3 DNA reads TGCAGTGCTAGAGATCGGTGGAGCACTGAAGCTTTCTTT.

This clonotype was counted many times. The CDR3 here is CASSLGVAGGLDTQYF. CDR3 coding DNA: TGTGCCAGCAGCTTAGGAGTAGCGGGGGGCTTAGATACGCAGTATTTT. The chain is built from TRBV7-2 and TRBJ2-3, with 10 bases matching TRBD2. With 1 base clipped from V and 5 bases from J, the junction kept 6 bases outside the gene matches. Germline V CDR1 and CDR2: SGHTA, FQGNSA. The length of the CDR3 is 16 residues.

In its sample, this clonotype was seen a few times. The rearrangement joins TRBV24-1 to TRBJ1-1, with TRBD1 identical over 9 bases. The junction had 2 bases not matched to a gene; V was cut back by 3 bases and J by 1 base. The CDR3 is 15 residues long. Germline assignment: CDR1 KGHDR and CDR2 SFDVKD. Here the CDR3 reads CATSDGTGTNTEAFF. CDR3 in DNA: TGTGCCACCAGTGATGGGACAGGGACGAACACTGAAGCTTTCTTT.

This clonotype showed up just once. The chain recombines TRBV20-1 with TRBJ2-6, with D possibly matching TRBD2 (6 bases). This CDR3 region has 17 residues. V gave up 2 bases and J gave up 1 base, with 15 bases separating them. The V gene's germline CDR1 is DFQATT and CDR2 SNEGSKA (reference sequence). Here the CDR3 DNA reads TGCAGTGCTAGACCGCGGGGAAGGATGTCTGGGGCCAACGTCCTGACTTTC. The encoded protein is CSARPRGRMSGANVLTF.

This clonotype was observed a few times. The gene calls are TRBV29-1 and TRBJ1-1, with 7 bases fitting TRBD1. Germline values: CDR1 SQVTM, CDR2 ANQGSEA. The CDR3 is 15 amino acids. With 7 bases clipped from V and 0 bases from J, the junction kept 11 bases outside the gene matches. Here the CDR3 DNA reads TGCAGCGCTGACAGGGCCTGGGGTATGAACACTGAAGCTTTCTTT. Translation: CSADRAWGMNTEAFF.